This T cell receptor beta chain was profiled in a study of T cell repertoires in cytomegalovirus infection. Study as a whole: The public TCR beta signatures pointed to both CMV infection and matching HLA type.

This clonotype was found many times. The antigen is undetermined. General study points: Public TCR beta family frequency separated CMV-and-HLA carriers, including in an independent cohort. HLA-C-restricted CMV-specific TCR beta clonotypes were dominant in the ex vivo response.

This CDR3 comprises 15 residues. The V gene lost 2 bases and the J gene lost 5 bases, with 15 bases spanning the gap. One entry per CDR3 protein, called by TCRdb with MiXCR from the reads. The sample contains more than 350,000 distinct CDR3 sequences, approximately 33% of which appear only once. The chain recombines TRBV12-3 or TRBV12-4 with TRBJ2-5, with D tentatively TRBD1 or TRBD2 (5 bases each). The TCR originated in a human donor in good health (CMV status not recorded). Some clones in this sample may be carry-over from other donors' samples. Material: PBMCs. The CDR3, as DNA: TGTGCCAGCAGTTTAAGAGGGGCCTCAGGGGAGACCCAGTACTTC. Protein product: CASSLRGASGETQYF.